This passage covers 25 T cell receptor beta chains from one sample sequenced in a study of shared clonotypes between healthy human individuals. TCRdb's copy holds only in-frame clones and misses some; the assay was immunoSEQ multiplex PCR. The repertoire includes under 600,000 clones, 60% to 80% of them detected once, and around 13% sits in the top ten. The sample taken for sequencing was PBMCs. All receptors derive from a woman between 35 and 50 years old in good health. Some clones in this sample may be carry-over from other donors' samples.

This chain joins TRBV10-3 and TRBJ2-7; tentative D call: TRBD1 (7 bases). Germline-derived CDR1 and CDR2 are ENHRY and SYGVKD. V lost 2 bases and J lost 3, with 11 bases in between. The length of the CDR3 is 14 residues. The DNA of the CDR3 is TGTGCCATCAGTGAGGGACAGGACTACTACGAGCAGTACTTC. Its translation: CAISEGQDYYEQYF.

The chain uses TRBV7-2 and TRBJ2-7, with a weak D call TRBD1 (5 bases). Trimming shortened V by 5 bases and J by 3 bases, and 17 bases separated the two germline ends. This CDR3 is built from 15 residues. Germline V gives CDR1 SGHTA, CDR2 FQGNSA. The DNA of the CDR3 is TGTGCCAGCAGCCCCTGGGCAGGGATCGACTACGAGCAGTACTTC. It specifies CASSPWAGIDYEQYF.

The chain joins TRBV6-6 to TRBJ2-7, with 8 bases matching TRBD1. J gave up 6 bases and V 5 bases, and 6 bases lay outside the gene matches. Germline CDR1 and CDR2: MNHNY and SVGAGI (reference sequence). CDR3 length: 13 amino acids. The CDR3 sequence is CASSQDRASEQYF. The CDR3 DNA reads as TGTGCCAGCAGTCAGGACAGGGCTAGCGAGCAGTACTTC.

V and J are TRBV18 and TRBJ2-5; 8 nucleotides align to TRBD2. Looked up from germline, CDR1 is KGHSH and CDR2 is LQKENI. The CDR3 totals 16 residues. V was pared by 2 bases and J by 2 bases, with 7 bases of the junction left unmatched. Here the CDR3 reads CASSPMSGRAQETQYF. Written as DNA, the CDR3 is TGTGCCAGCTCACCAATGAGCGGGAGAGCTCAAGAGACCCAGTACTTC.

The V gene is TRBV29-1, the J gene TRBJ1-5, with a possible D match to TRBD1 (6 bases). The CDR3 loop spans 14 amino acids. Between the trimmed V and J ends, which lost 1 base and 10 bases, there was a span of 17 bases. Germline-derived CDR1 and CDR2 are SQVTM and ANQGSEA. The CDR3 coding sequence is TGCAGCGTTGAAGTCGGCCAGGGGAGTGGCCCCCAGCATTTT. Protein product: CSVEVGQGSGPQHF.

The chain has TRBV12-5 and TRBJ2-6; D is perhaps TRBD1 (5 bases). Germline CDR1 and CDR2: LGHNT and FRNRAP. Trimming removed 4 bases at V and 5 bases at J, with 18 bases between. CDR3 length: 17 amino acids. Written as DNA, the CDR3 is TGTGCTAGTGGTTATGGTGCAGGACAAAGTCGGGCCAACGTCCTGACTTTC. Residues: CASGYGAGQSRANVLTF.

The chain is built from TRBV14 and TRBJ2-7; D may be TRBD1 (6 bases). Per the germline V gene, CDR1 is SGHDN and CDR2 is FVKESK. Trimming left V 3 bases short and J 6 bases short, with 21 bases between. This CDR3 region has 16 residues. CDR3 loop: CASSHATGHVCLEQYF. The CDR3 nucleotides read TGTGCCAGCAGCCACGCTACGGGACACGTTTGTCTCGAGCAGTACTTC.

The chain links TRBV6-1 to TRBJ1-5, with D hard to call. Germline values: CDR1 MNHNS, CDR2 SASEGT. The CDR3 has 15 amino acids. Trimming stripped 4 bases from V and 0 bases from J, with 10 bases between. The CDR3 nucleotides read TGTGCCAGCAGTGTTACTGGGGATAGCAATCAGCCCCAGCATTTT. As protein: CASSVTGDSNQPQHF.

The chain joins TRBV7-8 to TRBJ2-5, with TRBD2 matching 10 bases. The CDR3 runs to 16 residues. V lost 1 base, J lost 7 bases, and 9 bases stayed unmatched. Germline CDR1 SGHVS, CDR2 FQNEAQ. This CDR3 reads CASSLGGASGSGTQYF. The CDR3 DNA follows: TGTGCCAGCAGCTTAGGGGGGGCTAGCGGGAGTGGGACCCAGTACTTC.

The chain joins TRBV6-5 to TRBJ1-4, with D uncertain. In germline, CDR1 is MNHEY, CDR2 SVGAGI. V was cut by 1 base and J by 7 bases, with 7 bases left in between. The CDR3 length is 13 residues. The chain's CDR3 is CASSYLGGEKLFF. The CDR3 coding sequence is TGTGCCAGCAGTTACTTGGGTGGTGAAAAACTGTTTTTT.

This clone has more than one count but fewer than ten. This rearrangement joins TRBV6-5 to TRBJ2-1, with 7 bases lining up with TRBD2. The CDR3 contains 13 residues. V shed 10 bases, J shed 4 bases, and the junction held 7 bases outside the gene matches. Germline loops: CDR1 MNHEY, CDR2 SVGAGI. The CDR3 region is CATGGRTYNEQFF. CDR3 DNA sequence: TGTGCCACCGGCGGGAGAACTTACAATGAGCAGTTCTTC.

This rearrangement joins TRBV29-1 to TRBJ2-3, with D hard to call. Germline V gives CDR1 SQVTM, CDR2 ANQGSEA. This CDR3 has 11 amino acids. V was shortened by 7 bases and J by 3 bases, with 8 bases between the two germline ends. CDR3 nucleotide sequence: TGCAGCGCCGGGCTGACAGATACGCAGTATTTT. Translation: CSAGLTDTQYF.

This rearrangement joins TRBV4-1 to TRBJ2-3, with TRBD1 as a possible D gene (6 bases). The germline CDR1 and CDR2 sequences are MGHRA and YSYEKL. This CDR3 has 15 amino acids. Trimming took 7 bases from V and 2 from J, leaving 16 bases between them. CDR3 bases: TGCGCCAGCAACCGGGACACCTACCTCACAGATACGCAGTATTTT. This codes for CASNRDTYLTDTQYF.

On this clone itself: Other nucleotide sequences in the sample specify the same CDR3. This chain links TRBV5-1 with TRBJ2-1; D unresolved. The CDR3 has 16 residues. CDR1 is SGHRS and CDR2 is YFSETQ in the germline V gene. With 0 bases removed from V and 0 bases from J, the gap between germline ends came to 10 bases. The CDR3 region is CASSLEGLGSYNEQFF. The CDR3 DNA reads as TGCGCCAGCAGCTTGGAAGGCTTGGGCTCCTACAATGAGCAGTTCTTC.

This clone was picked up one time. The chain recombines TRBV9 with TRBJ2-1; 10 bases line up with TRBD2. CDR1 and CDR2 (germline): SGDLS, YYNGEE. The CDR3 runs 15 residues. Germline trimming cut 4 bases from V and 7 bases from J; bases unmatched to any gene: 8. This chain's CDR3 is CASSSTGTSVNEQFF. The CDR3, as DNA: TGTGCCAGCAGCTCCACCGGGACTAGCGTGAATGAGCAGTTCTTC.

This clone was recorded once. This chain links TRBV29-1 with TRBJ2-7; no firm D call. Germline assignment: CDR1 SQVTM and CDR2 ANQGSEA. The CDR3 runs 11 residues. V lost 4 bases and J lost 1, with 5 bases in between. This CDR3 is CSVAGSYEQYF. CDR3 nucleotide sequence: TGCAGCGTTGCCGGGTCCTACGAGCAGTACTTC.

The V call is TRBV5-4, the J call TRBJ2-1, with D unresolved. The V end was cut by 4 bases, the J end by 0 bases, with 14 bases between. The germline V gene encodes CDR1 SGHNT and CDR2 YYREEE (reference sequence). The CDR3 length is 16 residues. CDR3 residues: CASSPGGASSYNEQFF. CDR3 DNA: TGTGCCAGCAGCCCGGGCGGAGCGAGCTCCTACAATGAGCAGTTCTTC.

CDR3 nucleotides: TGTGCCAGCAGCTTAGAAGGGGGGGACTATGGCTACACCTTC. The encoded protein is CASSLEGGDYGYTF. The chain is built from TRBV7-2 and TRBJ1-2, with D maybe TRBD1 (6 bases). The ends were cut back, 1 base at V and 3 bases at J, with 9 bases in the middle. Germline CDR1 and CDR2: SGHTA and FQGNSA. The CDR3 runs 14 residues.

The chain joins TRBV28 to TRBJ2-7; perhaps TRBD2 as D (6 bases). V lost 3 bases to trimming and J lost 3 bases, with 18 bases between them. This CDR3 is 16 amino acids long. Germline V gives CDR1 MDHEN, CDR2 SYDVKM. In DNA form, the CDR3 reads TGTGCCAGCAGTTTCGGAGGGTCAGGGAGGTACTACGAGCAGTACTTC. It codes for CASSFGGSGRYYEQYF. The whole variable domain, remainder taken from reference TRBV28 and TRBJ2-7, is DVKVTQSSRYLVKRTGEKVFLECVQDMDHENMFWYRQDPGLGLRLIYFSYDVKMKEKGDIPEGYSVSREKKERFSLILESASTNQTSMYLCASSFGGSGRYYEQYFGPGTRLTVT.

In this sample, this clone turned up once. This rearrangement joins TRBV18 to TRBJ2-5, with D unresolved. The J call is in doubt because the DNA end fits TRBJ2-7 better. The CDR3 extends over 13 amino acids. Per germline, CDR1 KGHSH and CDR2 LQKENI. The CDR3 coding sequence is TGTGCCAGCTCGCCTACGAGCTCCTACGAGCAGTACTTC. Encoded protein: CASSPTSSYEQYF.

This clone was seen a few times. This rearrangement joins TRBV6-6 to TRBJ2-7; D gene unclear. Trimming stripped 6 bases from V and 1 base from J, with 16 bases between. The CDR3 runs to 15 residues. Germline assignment: CDR1 MNHNY and CDR2 SVGAGI (reference sequence). Here the CDR3 DNA reads TGTGCCAGCAGCCTTAGCTCTTTGGGATCCTACGAGCAGTACTTC. It encodes CASSLSSLGSYEQYF.

This rearrangement joins TRBV7-9 to TRBJ2-5, with D hard to call. Germline loops: CDR1 SEHNR, CDR2 FQNEAQ (reference sequence). The V end lost 5 bases, the J end lost 3 bases, and 13 bases lay between the germline ends. The CDR3 has 14 amino acids. The CDR3, as DNA: TGTGCCAGCAGCCGAGGTGGCCCCGAAGAGACCCAGTACTTC. Amino acid sequence: CASSRGGPEETQYF.

CDR3: CASSPRLAGSAYEQYF. CDR3 DNA sequence: TGTGCCAGCAGCCCGCGACTAGCGGGAAGCGCCTACGAGCAGTACTTC. J is TRBJ2-7 and V is TRBV7-2; 11 positions match TRBD2. V lost 5 bases, J lost 2 bases, and 8 bases stayed unmatched. CDR1 is SGHTA, CDR2 FQGNSA, per germline. The CDR3 runs 16 residues.

Regarding this clone: A much bigger clone sits one base away, suggesting this may be a read error. V gene TRBV6-5 combines with J gene TRBJ1-2, with TRBD1 matching 9 bases. CDR3 length: 15 amino acids. Germline CDR1 is MNHEY and CDR2 is SVGAGI. The J segment lost 10 bases and the V segment lost 8 bases, leaving 17 bases of the junction unmatched. CDR3 bases: TGTGCCAGCCGACAACCGGGACAGGGTTTAACTGACTACACCTTC. Protein product: CASRQPGQGLTDYTF.

This clone occurred once. This chain joins TRBV10-3 and TRBJ2-1; 8 positions match TRBD2. This CDR3 region has 19 residues. The ends lost 7 bases at V and 7 bases at J; junction bases unmatched: 24. Germline V CDR1 and CDR2: ENHRY, SYGVKD. In nucleotides, the CDR3 is TGTGCCATCAAGCCGTCCGACCGTACATACAGCGGGAGTGTTAATGAGCAGTTCTTC. Its protein is CAIKPSDRTYSGSVNEQFF.